This T cell receptor beta chain came from a study of T cells in Graves' hyperthyroidism and ophthalmopathy. Across the study: Pretreatment peripheral blood was obtained at initial diagnosis.

Amplified TCR beta CDR3 regions came from RNA transcripts. HTBI primers were the set used in a first-round RT-PCR of the TCR CDR3. TCRdb recomputed calls from the multiplex PCR reads with MiXCR, one row per CDR3 protein. The sample lists 300,000 or so distinct CDR3 sequences; about 17% were seen once. This clonotype was seen at least ten times. This CDR3 has 15 residues. V was shortened by 3 bases and J by 2 bases, with 12 bases between the two germline ends. The receptor's source is a woman aged 55-69 years with Graves' ophthalmopathy. The chain combines TRBV12-3 or TRBV12-4 with TRBJ2-3; possible D gene TRBD1, 6 bases. Sequencing was performed on blood. The CDR3 DNA sequence: TGTGCCAGCAGTTTTTTGGACAGCCCCACAGATACGCAGTATTTT. Amino acids: CASSFLDSPTDTQYF.